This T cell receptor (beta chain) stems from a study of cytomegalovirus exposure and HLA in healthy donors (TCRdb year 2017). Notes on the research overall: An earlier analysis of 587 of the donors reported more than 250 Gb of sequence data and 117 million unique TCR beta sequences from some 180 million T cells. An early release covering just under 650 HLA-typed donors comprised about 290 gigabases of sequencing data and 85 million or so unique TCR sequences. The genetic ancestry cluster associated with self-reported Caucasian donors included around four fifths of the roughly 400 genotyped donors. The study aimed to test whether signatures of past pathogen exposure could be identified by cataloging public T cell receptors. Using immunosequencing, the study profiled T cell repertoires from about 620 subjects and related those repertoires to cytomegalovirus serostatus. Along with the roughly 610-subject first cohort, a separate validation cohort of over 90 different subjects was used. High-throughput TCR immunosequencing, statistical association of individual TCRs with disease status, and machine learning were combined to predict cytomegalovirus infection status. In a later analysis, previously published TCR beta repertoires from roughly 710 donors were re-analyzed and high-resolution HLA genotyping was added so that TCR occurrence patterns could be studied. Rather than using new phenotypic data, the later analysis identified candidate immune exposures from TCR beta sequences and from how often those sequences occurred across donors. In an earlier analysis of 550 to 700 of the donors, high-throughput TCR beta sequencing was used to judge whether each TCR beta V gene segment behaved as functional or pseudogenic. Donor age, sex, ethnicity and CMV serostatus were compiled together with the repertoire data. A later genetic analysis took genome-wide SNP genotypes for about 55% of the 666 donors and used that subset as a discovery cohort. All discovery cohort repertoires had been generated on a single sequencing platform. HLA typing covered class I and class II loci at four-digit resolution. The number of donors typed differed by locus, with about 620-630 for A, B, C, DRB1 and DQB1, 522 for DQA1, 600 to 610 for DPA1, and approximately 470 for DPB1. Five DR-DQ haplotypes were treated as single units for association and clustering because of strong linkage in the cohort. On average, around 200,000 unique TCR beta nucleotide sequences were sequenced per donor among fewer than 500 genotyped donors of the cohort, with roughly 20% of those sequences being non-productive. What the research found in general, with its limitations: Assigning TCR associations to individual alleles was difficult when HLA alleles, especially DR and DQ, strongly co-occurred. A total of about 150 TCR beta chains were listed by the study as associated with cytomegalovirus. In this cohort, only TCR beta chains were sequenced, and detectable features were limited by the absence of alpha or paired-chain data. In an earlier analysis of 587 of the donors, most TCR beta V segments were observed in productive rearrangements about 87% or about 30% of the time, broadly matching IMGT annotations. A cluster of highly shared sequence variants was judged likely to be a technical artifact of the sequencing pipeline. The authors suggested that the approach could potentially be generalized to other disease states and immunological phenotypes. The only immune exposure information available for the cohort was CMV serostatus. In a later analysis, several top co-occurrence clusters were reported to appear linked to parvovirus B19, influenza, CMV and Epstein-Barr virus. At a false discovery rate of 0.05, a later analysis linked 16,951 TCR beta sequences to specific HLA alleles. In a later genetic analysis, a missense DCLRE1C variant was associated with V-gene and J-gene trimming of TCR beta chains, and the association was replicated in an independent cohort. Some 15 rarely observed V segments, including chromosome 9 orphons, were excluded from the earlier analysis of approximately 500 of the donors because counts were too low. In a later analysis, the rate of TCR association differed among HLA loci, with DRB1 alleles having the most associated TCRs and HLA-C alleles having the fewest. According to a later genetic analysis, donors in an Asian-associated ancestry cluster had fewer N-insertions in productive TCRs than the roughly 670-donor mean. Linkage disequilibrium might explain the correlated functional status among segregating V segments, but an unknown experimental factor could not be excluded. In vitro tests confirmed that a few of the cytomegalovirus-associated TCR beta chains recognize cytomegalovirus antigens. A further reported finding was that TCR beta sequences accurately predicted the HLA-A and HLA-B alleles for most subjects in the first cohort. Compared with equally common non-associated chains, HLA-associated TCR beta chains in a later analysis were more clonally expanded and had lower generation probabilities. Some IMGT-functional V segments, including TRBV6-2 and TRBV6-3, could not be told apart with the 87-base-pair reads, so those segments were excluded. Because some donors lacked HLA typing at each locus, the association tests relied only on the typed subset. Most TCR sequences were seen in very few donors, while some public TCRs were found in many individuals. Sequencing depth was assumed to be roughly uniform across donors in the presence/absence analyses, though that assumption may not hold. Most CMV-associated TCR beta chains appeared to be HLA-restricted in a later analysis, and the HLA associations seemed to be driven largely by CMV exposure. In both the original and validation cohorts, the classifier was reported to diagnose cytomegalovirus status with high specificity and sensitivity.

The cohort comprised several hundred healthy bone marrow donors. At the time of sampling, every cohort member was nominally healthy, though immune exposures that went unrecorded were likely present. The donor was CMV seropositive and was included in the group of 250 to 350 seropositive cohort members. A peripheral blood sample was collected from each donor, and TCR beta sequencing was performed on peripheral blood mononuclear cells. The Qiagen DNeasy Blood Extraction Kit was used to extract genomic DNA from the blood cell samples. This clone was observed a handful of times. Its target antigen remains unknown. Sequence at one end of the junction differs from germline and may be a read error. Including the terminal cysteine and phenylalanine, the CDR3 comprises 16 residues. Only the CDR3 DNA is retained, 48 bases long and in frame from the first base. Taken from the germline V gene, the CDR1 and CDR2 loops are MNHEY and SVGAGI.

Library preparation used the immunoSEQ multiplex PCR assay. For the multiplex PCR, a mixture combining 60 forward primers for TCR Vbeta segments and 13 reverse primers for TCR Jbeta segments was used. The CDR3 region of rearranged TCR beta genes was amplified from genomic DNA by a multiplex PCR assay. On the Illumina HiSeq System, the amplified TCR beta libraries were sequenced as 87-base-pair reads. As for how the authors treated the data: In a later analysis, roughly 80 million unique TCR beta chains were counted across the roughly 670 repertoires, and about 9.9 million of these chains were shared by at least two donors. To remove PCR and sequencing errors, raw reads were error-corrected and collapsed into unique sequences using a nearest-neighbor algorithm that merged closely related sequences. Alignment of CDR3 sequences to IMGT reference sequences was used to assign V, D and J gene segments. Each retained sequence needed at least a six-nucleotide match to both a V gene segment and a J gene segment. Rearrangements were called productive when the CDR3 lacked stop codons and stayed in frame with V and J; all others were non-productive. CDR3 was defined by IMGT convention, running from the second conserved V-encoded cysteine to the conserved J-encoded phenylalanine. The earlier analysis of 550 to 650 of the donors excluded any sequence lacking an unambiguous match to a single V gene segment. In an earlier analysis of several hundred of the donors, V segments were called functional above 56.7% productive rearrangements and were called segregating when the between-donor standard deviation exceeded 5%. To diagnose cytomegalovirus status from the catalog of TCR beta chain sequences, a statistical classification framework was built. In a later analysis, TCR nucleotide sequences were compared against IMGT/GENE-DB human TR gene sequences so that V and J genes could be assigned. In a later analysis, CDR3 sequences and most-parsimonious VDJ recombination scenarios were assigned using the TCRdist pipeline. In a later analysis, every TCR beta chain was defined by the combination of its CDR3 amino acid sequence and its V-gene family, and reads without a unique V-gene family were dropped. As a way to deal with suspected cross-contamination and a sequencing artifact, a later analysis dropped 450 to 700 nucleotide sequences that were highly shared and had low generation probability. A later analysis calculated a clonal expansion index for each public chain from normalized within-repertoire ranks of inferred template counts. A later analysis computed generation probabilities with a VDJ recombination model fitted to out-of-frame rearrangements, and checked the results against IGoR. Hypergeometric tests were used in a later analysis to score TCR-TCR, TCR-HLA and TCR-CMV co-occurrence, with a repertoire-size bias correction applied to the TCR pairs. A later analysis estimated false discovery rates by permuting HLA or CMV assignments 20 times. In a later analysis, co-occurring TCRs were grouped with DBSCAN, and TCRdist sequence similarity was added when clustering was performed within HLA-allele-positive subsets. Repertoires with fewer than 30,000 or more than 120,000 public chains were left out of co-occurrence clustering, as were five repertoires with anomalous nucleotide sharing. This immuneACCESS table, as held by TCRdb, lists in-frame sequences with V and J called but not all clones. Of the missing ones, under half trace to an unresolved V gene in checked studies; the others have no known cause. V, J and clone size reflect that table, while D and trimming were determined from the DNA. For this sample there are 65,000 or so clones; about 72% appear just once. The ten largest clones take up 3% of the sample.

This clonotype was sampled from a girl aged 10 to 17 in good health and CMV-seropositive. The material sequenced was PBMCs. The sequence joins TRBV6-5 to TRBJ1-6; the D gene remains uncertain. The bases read TGTGCCAGCACTTACTCAAACATCTTAGGAGATTCACCCCTCCACTTT. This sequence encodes CASTYSNILGDSPLHF.